The source of this TCR beta chain is a study of type 1 and type 2 diabetes patients. Study-level background: T cells were magnetically sorted from PBMCs as CD4+ or CD8+ subsets.

PCR was run on genomic DNA. The TCR beta CDR3 region was amplified using 30 forward and 13 reverse primers. Each CDR3 protein is one row after TCRdb ran MiXCR on the multiplex PCR reads. The sample has fewer than 350,000 distinct CDR3 sequences; more than 40% are singletons. This clonotype was observed a handful of times. CDR3 length: 12 amino acids. The ends lost 7 bases at V and 4 bases at J; junction bases unmatched: 2. The germline V gene has CDR1 SNHLY and CDR2 FYNNEI. The receptor was isolated from a man aged 18 to 30 with type 2 diabetes. The source material was peripheral blood mononuclear cells (PBMCs). V and J are TRBV2 and TRBJ2-3; 7 bases are a match to TRBD1. CDR3 DNA: TGTGCCAGCATAGGGGGCGCAGATACGCAGTATTTT. It codes for CASIGGADTQYF.